A selection of T cell receptor beta chains follows, all from one sample in a study of shared clonotypes between healthy human individuals. Sequencing used immunoSEQ multiplex PCR; TCRdb keeps in-frame clones, though not all of them. Here the sample spans 450,000 to 600,000 clones, around 74% being singletons. The material sequenced was PBMCs. These receptors were obtained from a woman aged 35 to 49 in good health. Some clones in this sample may be carry-over from other donors' samples. Both conserved end residues are part of each CDR3. Each record gives: V gene, D gene, clone size, J gene, CDR3 protein, CDR3 DNA. D genes are given only for firm matches. The size of a clone is reported for some rows only, either as once, few or many, or as a class for expanded clones.

TRBV28	TRBD2	.	TRBJ2-3	CASGDTSGFTDTQYF	TGTGCCAGCGGGGATACTAGCGGGTTCACAGATACGCAGTATTTT
TRBV20-1	.	.	TRBJ2-1	CSAKDYNEQFF	TGCAGTGCCAAAGACTACAATGAGCAGTTCTTC
TRBV30	TRBD2	once	TRBJ2-5	CAWSRLAAGETQYF	TGTGCCTGGAGTCGACTAGCAGCAGGGGAGACCCAGTACTTC
TRBV6-5	.	once	TRBJ2-7	CASRGGMGYEQYF	TGTGCCAGCAGAGGGGGAATGGGCTACGAGCAGTACTTC
TRBV28	.	.	TRBJ2-2	CASSSPTATGELFF	TGTGCCAGCAGTTCCCCAACGGCCACCGGGGAGCTGTTTTTT
TRBV7-6	.	few	TRBJ1-3	CASSLGSASGNTIYF	TGTGCCAGCAGCTTAGGATCCGCGTCTGGAAACACCATATATTTT
TRBV7-8	TRBD2	.	TRBJ2-1	CASSLAKPLAGGPNEQFF	TGTGCCAGCAGCTTAGCCAAGCCACTAGCGGGAGGGCCAAATGAGCAGTTCTTC
TRBV5-4	TRBD2	.	TRBJ2-7	CASSPGLVFHEQYF	TGTGCCAGCAGCCCGGGACTAGTATTTCACGAGCAGTACTTC
TRBV2	TRBD2	.	TRBJ2-5	CASTPLTSGTETQYF	TGTGCCAGCACTCCGTTGACTAGCGGGACTGAGACCCAGTACTTC
TRBV29-1	TRBD2	.	TRBJ2-1	CSVGDPSGHYNEQFF	TGCAGCGTTGGGGACCCTAGCGGGCATTACAATGAGCAGTTCTTC
TRBV2	TRBD1	.	TRBJ1-5	CASGTGTGVQPQHF	TGTGCCAGCGGGACCGGGACAGGGGTTCAGCCCCAGCATTTT
TRBV13	.	few	TRBJ1-1	CASSLSGIGAFF	TGTGCCAGCAGCTTATCCGGCATCGGGGCTTTCTTT
TRBV19	.	.	TRBJ2-1	CASSKGGDPYNEQFF	TGTGCCAGTAGTAAGGGGGGGGACCCGTACAATGAGCAGTTCTTC
TRBV25-1	.	many	TRBJ1-2	CASSEYQQGGDYGYTF	TGTGCCAGCAGTGAATATCAGCAGGGCGGTGACTATGGCTACACCTTC
TRBV7-2	TRBD2	few	TRBJ2-7	CASSLVVAGAGEQYF	TGTGCCAGCAGCTTAGTGGTAGCGGGAGCTGGCGAGCAGTACTTC
TRBV6-5	.	.	TRBJ1-1	CASSPLAGSNTEAFF	TGTGCCAGCAGTCCTCTGGCGGGGTCGAACACTGAAGCTTTCTTT
TRBV27	TRBD1	.	TRBJ2-7	CASRPGQFYEQYF	TGTGCCAGCAGACCGGGACAGTTCTACGAGCAGTACTTC
TRBV5-6	.	few	TRBJ2-3	CASSPGGGSTDTQYF	TGTGCCAGCAGCCCAGGGGGGGGTAGCACAGATACGCAGTATTTT
TRBV11-2	.	once	TRBJ2-3	CASSLSDGGTDTQYF	TGTGCCAGCAGCTTAAGTGACGGCGGCACAGATACGCAGTATTTT
TRBV27	.	few	TRBJ1-4	CASSSQWATNEKLFF	TGTGCCAGCAGTTCTCAGTGGGCAACTAATGAAAAACTGTTTTTT
TRBV5-1	TRBD2	.	TRBJ2-1	CASNFGSSGNYEQFF	TGCGCCAGCAACTTCGGGTCTAGCGGGAACTATGAGCAGTTCTTC
TRBV2	TRBD1	.	TRBJ2-7	CASERDRAYEQYF	TGTGCCAGTGAGAGGGACAGAGCCTACGAGCAGTACTTC
TRBV7-3	.	.	TRBJ2-5	CASSTGARETQYF	TGTGCCAGCTCCACGGGGGCGCGAGAGACCCAGTACTTC
TRBV6-6	.	many	TRBJ1-1	CASSFRVGDGEAFF	TGTGCCAGCAGTTTTCGGGTCGGGGACGGTGAAGCTTTCTTT
TRBV18	.	.	TRBJ2-1	CASSRGASSYNEQFF	TGTGCCAGCTCACGCGGAGCCAGCTCCTACAATGAGCAGTTCTTC
TRBV7-8	.	.	TRBJ2-1	CASSLITGGRNEQFF	TGTGCCAGCAGCTTAATAACAGGTGGTCGAAATGAGCAGTTCTTC
TRBV18	.	many	TRBJ2-2	CASLDPRIGELFF	TGTGCCAGCCTGGACCCAAGAATCGGGGAGCTGTTTTTT
TRBV2	TRBD1	once	TRBJ1-1	CASSGLAAGTGTTAFF	TGTGCCAGCAGTGGCCTAGCCGCGGGGACAGGGACAACGGCTTTCTTT
TRBV14	TRBD1	.	TRBJ1-2	CASSQEWRGGPVGYTF	TGTGCCAGCAGCCAGGAATGGCGAGGGGGCCCAGTAGGCTACACCTTC
TRBV4-3	TRBD2	once	TRBJ2-3	CASSLEGLAAQYF	TGCGCCAGCAGCCTCGAAGGGCTAGCGGCGCAGTATTTT
TRBV5-1	.	few	TRBJ1-1	CASSLDWNTEAFF	TGCGCCAGCAGCTTGGATTGGAACACTGAAGCTTTCTTT
TRBV11-2	.	.	TRBJ2-7	CASSRSESSSYEQYF	TGTGCCAGCAGCCGAAGCGAGTCCTCCTCCTACGAGCAGTACTTC
TRBV7-7	TRBD2	.	TRBJ2-5	CASSLRLAGGRETQYF	TGTGCCAGCAGCTTAAGACTAGCGGGAGGACGGGAGACCCAGTACTTC
TRBV19	TRBD1	.	TRBJ2-7	CASSIPGQAGYEQYF	TGTGCCAGTAGTATCCCCGGACAGGCAGGTTACGAGCAGTACTTC
TRBV5-4	.	.	TRBJ2-3	CASSLGVSYTDTQYF	TGTGCCAGCAGCTTGGGTGTCTCCTACACAGATACGCAGTATTTT
TRBV25-1	TRBD2	.	TRBJ2-5	CASSEYFSGSVQETQYF	TGTGCCAGCAGTGAATATTTCAGCGGGAGTGTCCAAGAGACCCAGTACTTC
TRBV5-4	TRBD2	.	TRBJ2-2	CASSAASGNTGELFF	TGTGCCAGCAGCGCCGCTAGCGGAAACACCGGGGAGCTGTTTTTT
TRBV28	.	.	TRBJ1-1	CASSSQGITEAFF	TGTGCCAGCAGTTCCCAGGGAATCACTGAAGCTTTCTTT
TRBV4-3	.	.	TRBJ1-3	CASSLERGGQGYTIYF	TGCGCCAGCAGCCTCGAGAGGGGGGGGCAAGGGTACACCATATATTTT
TRBV19	TRBD1	.	TRBJ2-7	CASGTGVEQYF	TGTGCCAGTGGAACAGGGGTCGAGCAGTACTTC
TRBV7-9	.	few	TRBJ2-7	CASSLVGYEQYF	TGTGCCAGCAGCTTAGTTGGGTACGAGCAGTACTTC
TRBV19	.	.	TRBJ1-1	CASSGWPEREAFF	TGTGCCAGTAGTGGCTGGCCAGAGAGGGAAGCTTTCTTT
TRBV6-5	TRBD1	.	TRBJ2-7	CASSFTGDYEQYF	TGTGCCAGCAGCTTTACAGGGGACTACGAGCAGTACTTC
TRBV28	TRBD1	.	TRBJ1-1	CASSPQGAWNTEAFF	TGTGCCAGCAGTCCACAGGGGGCGTGGAACACTGAAGCTTTCTTT
TRBV5-5	.	many	TRBJ1-1	CASSLGQGSTEAFF	TGTGCCAGCAGCTTGGGGCAGGGCAGCACTGAAGCTTTCTTT
TRBV5-4	TRBD2	.	TRBJ2-3	CASSPGLASTDTQYF	TGTGCCAGCAGCCCCGGACTAGCGAGCACAGATACGCAGTATTTT
TRBV5-1	TRBD1	few	TRBJ2-5	CASSLATGGGETQYF	TGCGCCAGCAGCTTGGCCACAGGGGGCGGCGAGACCCAGTACTTC